A selection of T cell receptor beta chains follows, all from one sample in a study of cytomegalovirus exposure and HLA in healthy donors. Measured with immunoSEQ multiplex PCR; TCRdb has only the in-frame clones, and not every one. The table lists some 110,000 clones, about 87% of them singletons, with around 1.9% in the top ten. Sequencing was performed on PBMCs. The receptors were gathered from a woman younger than 30 in good health and CMV-seropositive. The CDR3 runs from the conserved cysteine through the conserved F or W. A D gene is named only where the DNA matches it firmly. Expanded clones get a size class; other rows say once, few or many, or leave the size out.

CDR3aa: CASSEGQASYEQYF
CDR3nt: TGTGCCAGCAGCGAGGGACAGGCTTCCTACGAGCAGTACTTC
abundance: NA
d_gene: TRBD1
j_gene: TRBJ2-7
len: 14
v_gene: TRBV11-3

CDR3aa: CASSLGLAEYNEQFF
CDR3nt: TGTGCCAGCAGTTTGGGACTAGCGGAATACAATGAGCAGTTCTTC
abundance: NA
d_gene: TRBD2
j_gene: TRBJ2-1
len: 15
v_gene: TRBV7-6

CDR3aa: CASSVARGGRKETQYF
CDR3nt: TGTGCCAGCAGCGTAGCTCGGGGTGGAAGGAAAGAGACCCAGTACTTC
abundance: NA
d_gene: NA
j_gene: TRBJ2-5
len: 16
v_gene: TRBV9

CDR3aa: CASSEQQGSTEAFF
CDR3nt: TGTGCCAGCAGCGAACAACAGGGTTCCACTGAAGCTTTCTTT
abundance: NA
d_gene: NA
j_gene: TRBJ1-1
len: 14
v_gene: TRBV7-6

CDR3aa: CASDRGWNTEAFF
CDR3nt: TGTGCCAGCGACCGGGGTTGGAACACTGAAGCTTTCTTT
abundance: NA
d_gene: NA
j_gene: TRBJ1-1
len: 13
v_gene: TRBV9

CDR3aa: CASTWTANTEAFF
CDR3nt: TGTGCCAGCACGTGGACAGCGAACACTGAAGCTTTCTTT
abundance: NA
d_gene: NA
j_gene: TRBJ1-1
len: 13
v_gene: TRBV2

CDR3aa: CASSFAEGSYEQYF
CDR3nt: TGTGCCAGCAGCTTCGCGGAGGGATCCTACGAGCAGTACTTC
abundance: NA
d_gene: NA
j_gene: TRBJ2-7
len: 14
v_gene: TRBV13

CDR3aa: CASSLRLGGAYEQYF
CDR3nt: TGTGCCAGCAGCTTAAGACTGGGCGGGGCCTACGAGCAGTACTTC
abundance: once
d_gene: NA
j_gene: TRBJ2-7
len: 15
v_gene: TRBV7-2

CDR3aa: CASSKGGSPQHF
CDR3nt: TGTGCCAGCAGCAAAGGAGGCAGTCCCCAGCATTTT
abundance: NA
d_gene: NA
j_gene: TRBJ1-5
len: 12
v_gene: TRBV21-1

CDR3aa: CASSQGEGYNEQFF
CDR3nt: TGCGCCAGCAGCCAGGGAGAAGGGTACAATGAGCAGTTCTTC
abundance: NA
d_gene: NA
j_gene: TRBJ2-1
len: 14
v_gene: TRBV4-1

CDR3aa: CASSIAGTATYEQYF
CDR3nt: TGTGCCAGTAGTATCGCCGGGACAGCTACCTACGAGCAGTACTTC
abundance: NA
d_gene: TRBD1
j_gene: TRBJ2-7
len: 15
v_gene: TRBV19

CDR3aa: CASSQTRDRGTFF
CDR3nt: TGCGCCAGCAGCCAAACCCGGGACAGGGGGACTTTCTTT
abundance: NA
d_gene: TRBD1
j_gene: TRBJ1-1
len: 13
v_gene: TRBV4-1

CDR3aa: CASSSGTGVMNTEAFF
CDR3nt: TGTGCCAGCAGTTCGGGGACAGGGGTCATGAACACTGAAGCTTTCTTT
abundance: NA
d_gene: TRBD1
j_gene: TRBJ1-1
len: 16
v_gene: TRBV28

CDR3aa: CASSYGQVTGELFF
CDR3nt: TGTGCCAGCAGTTACGGCCAGGTCACCGGGGAGCTGTTTTTT
abundance: NA
d_gene: NA
j_gene: TRBJ2-2
len: 14
v_gene: TRBV6-5

CDR3aa: CASSLLDREIEQYF
CDR3nt: TGTGCCAGCAGCTTGCTAGACAGGGAAATCGAGCAGTACTTC
abundance: NA
d_gene: TRBD1
j_gene: TRBJ2-7
len: 14
v_gene: TRBV11-2

CDR3aa: CASSKGRDREGYEQYF
CDR3nt: TGTGCCAGCAGCAAAGGACGGGACAGGGAGGGCTACGAGCAGTACTTC
abundance: few
d_gene: NA
j_gene: TRBJ2-7
len: 16
v_gene: TRBV21-1

CDR3aa: CASSGEQPTSGGALQFF
CDR3nt: TGTGCCAGCAGCGGAGAACAGCCAACTAGCGGGGGGGCCCTGCAGTTCTTC
abundance: NA
d_gene: TRBD2
j_gene: TRBJ2-1
len: 17
v_gene: TRBV13

CDR3aa: CASIREVNQPQHF
CDR3nt: TGTGCCAGCATCCGGGAAGTCAATCAGCCCCAGCATTTT
abundance: few
d_gene: NA
j_gene: TRBJ1-5
len: 13
v_gene: TRBV2

CDR3aa: CASQRDRSVVRYNEQFF
CDR3nt: TGTGCCAGCCAAAGGGACAGGTCGGTTGTCCGGTACAATGAGCAGTTCTTC
abundance: NA
d_gene: TRBD1
j_gene: TRBJ2-1
len: 17
v_gene: TRBV19

CDR3aa: CATQTGGWTEAFF
CDR3nt: TGTGCCACTCAAACAGGGGGATGGACTGAAGCTTTCTTT
abundance: NA
d_gene: TRBD1
j_gene: TRBJ1-1
len: 13
v_gene: TRBV19

CDR3aa: CASSVLGGDEQFF
CDR3nt: TGTGCCAGCAGTGTACTAGGAGGTGATGAGCAGTTCTTC
abundance: once
d_gene: NA
j_gene: TRBJ2-1
len: 13
v_gene: TRBV27

CDR3aa: CASSPGQGTTYEQYF
CDR3nt: TGTGCCAGCAGCCCCGGACAGGGAACCACCTACGAGCAGTACTTC
abundance: NA
d_gene: TRBD1
j_gene: TRBJ2-7
len: 15
v_gene: TRBV7-2

CDR3aa: CASSQEGWRGKQYF
CDR3nt: TGTGCCAGCAGCCAAGAGGGTTGGCGGGGAAAGCAGTATTTT
abundance: NA
d_gene: NA
j_gene: TRBJ2-3
len: 14
v_gene: TRBV4-2

CDR3aa: CASRTSGAINYGYTF
CDR3nt: TGTGCCAGTAGGACCTCAGGGGCCATTAACTATGGCTACACCTTC
abundance: NA
d_gene: NA
j_gene: TRBJ1-2
len: 15
v_gene: TRBV19

CDR3aa: CASSQEGYREAADTQYF
CDR3nt: TGCGCCAGCAGCCAAGAGGGGTACAGGGAAGCAGCAGATACGCAGTATTTT
abundance: NA
d_gene: NA
j_gene: TRBJ2-3
len: 17
v_gene: TRBV4-3

CDR3aa: CASSGARKVRRGNQPQHF
CDR3nt: TGTGCCAGCAGCGGGGCCAGAAAGGTCCGGCGGGGCAATCAGCCCCAGCATTTT
abundance: NA
d_gene: NA
j_gene: TRBJ1-5
len: 18
v_gene: TRBV9

CDR3aa: CARLAREGNQPQHF
CDR3nt: TGTGCCAGATTAGCCAGGGAGGGCAATCAGCCCCAGCATTTT
abundance: NA
d_gene: NA
j_gene: TRBJ1-5
len: 14
v_gene: TRBV7-6

CDR3aa: CASGPTSNQPQHF
CDR3nt: TGTGCCAGTGGGCCCACTTCGAATCAGCCCCAGCATTTT
abundance: NA
d_gene: NA
j_gene: TRBJ1-5
len: 13
v_gene: TRBV19

CDR3aa: CASSGQGALGANVLTF
CDR3nt: TGTGCCAGCAGCGGACAGGGGGCGCTCGGGGCCAACGTCCTGACTTTC
abundance: NA
d_gene: TRBD1
j_gene: TRBJ2-6
len: 16
v_gene: TRBV27

CDR3aa: CASSLSSRPYEQYF
CDR3nt: TGTGCCAGCAGTTTATCGAGCCGCCCCTACGAGCAGTACTTC
abundance: NA
d_gene: NA
j_gene: TRBJ2-7
len: 14
v_gene: TRBV28

CDR3aa: CAWRGGGSNYGYTF
CDR3nt: TGTGCCTGGAGAGGAGGGGGCTCAAACTATGGCTACACCTTC
abundance: few
d_gene: TRBD1
j_gene: TRBJ1-2
len: 14
v_gene: TRBV30

CDR3aa: CARSPTRDLPNTEAFF
CDR3nt: TGTGCCAGAAGCCCAACAAGGGACTTACCGAACACTGAAGCTTTCTTT
abundance: NA
d_gene: NA
j_gene: TRBJ1-1
len: 16
v_gene: TRBV7-5

CDR3aa: CASSTGRWERGGMQQFF
CDR3nt: TGTGCCAGCAGCACTGGGCGTTGGGAGCGGGGGGGGATGCAGCAGTTCTTC
abundance: NA
d_gene: TRBD2
j_gene: TRBJ2-1
len: 17
v_gene: TRBV9

CDR3aa: CASSQDRVSSYEQYF
CDR3nt: TGCGCCAGCAGCCAAGATCGGGTAAGCTCCTACGAGCAGTACTTC
abundance: NA
d_gene: NA
j_gene: TRBJ2-7
len: 15
v_gene: TRBV4-1

CDR3aa: CSVDRDNSYNEQFF
CDR3nt: TGCAGCGTTGATCGGGACAACTCCTACAATGAGCAGTTCTTC
abundance: NA
d_gene: NA
j_gene: TRBJ2-1
len: 14
v_gene: TRBV29-1

CDR3aa: CASIEPGTDTQYF
CDR3nt: TGTGCCAGCATAGAACCCGGTACGGATACGCAGTATTTT
abundance: NA
d_gene: NA
j_gene: TRBJ2-3
len: 13
v_gene: TRBV6-1

CDR3aa: CASSYSNAGTSNQPQHF
CDR3nt: TGTGCCAGCAGTTACTCGAATGCAGGCACTAGCAATCAGCCCCAGCATTTT
abundance: NA
d_gene: NA
j_gene: TRBJ1-5
len: 17
v_gene: TRBV6-7

CDR3aa: CASSFGTLGEKLFF
CDR3nt: TGCGCCAGCAGTTTCGGGACTCTGGGGGAAAAACTGTTTTTT
abundance: once
d_gene: NA
j_gene: TRBJ1-4
len: 14
v_gene: TRBV5-1

CDR3aa: CASSQIGAAPDTQYF
CDR3nt: TGTGCCAGCAGCCAAATAGGGGCCGCACCAGATACGCAGTATTTT
abundance: NA
d_gene: NA
j_gene: TRBJ2-3
len: 15
v_gene: TRBV9

CDR3aa: CASSQSGWTGSETQYF
CDR3nt: TGCGCCAGCAGTCAATCTGGATGGACAGGGAGCGAGACCCAGTACTTC
abundance: NA
d_gene: TRBD1
j_gene: TRBJ2-5
len: 16
v_gene: TRBV23-1

CDR3aa: CASSQFAGTGNEKLFF
CDR3nt: TGCGCCAGCAGCCAGTTCGCCGGGACAGGAAATGAAAAACTGTTTTTT
abundance: once
d_gene: TRBD1
j_gene: TRBJ1-4
len: 16
v_gene: TRBV4-3

CDR3aa: CASSLDLASTGELFF
CDR3nt: TGCGCCAGCAGCTTGGATCTAGCGTCTACCGGGGAGCTGTTTTTT
abundance: once
d_gene: NA
j_gene: TRBJ2-2
len: 15
v_gene: TRBV5-1

CDR3aa: CASYGQAIYGYTF
CDR3nt: TGTGCCAGTTATGGACAGGCGATCTATGGCTACACCTTC
abundance: NA
d_gene: TRBD1
j_gene: TRBJ1-2
len: 13
v_gene: TRBV19

CDR3aa: CASSEYEVGKLFF
CDR3nt: TGTGCCAGCAGTGAATACGAGGTGGGAAAACTGTTTTTT
abundance: NA
d_gene: NA
j_gene: TRBJ1-4
len: 13
v_gene: TRBV6-1

CDR3aa: CASHDRLRGSNQPQHF
CDR3nt: TGTGCCAGCCACGATCGGCTCAGGGGAAGCAATCAGCCCCAGCATTTT
abundance: NA
d_gene: NA
j_gene: TRBJ1-5
len: 16
v_gene: TRBV28

CDR3aa: CASSIGGGALNEQFF
CDR3nt: TGTGCCAGTAGTATAGGCGGGGGGGCCCTCAATGAGCAGTTCTTC
abundance: NA
d_gene: TRBD2
j_gene: TRBJ2-1
len: 15
v_gene: TRBV19

CDR3aa: CASSRQGAREQYF
CDR3nt: TGTGCCAGCAGCAGACAGGGGGCGCGAGAGCAGTACTTC
abundance: NA
d_gene: TRBD1
j_gene: TRBJ2-7
len: 13
v_gene: TRBV9

CDR3aa: CASRTAGTNTGELFF
CDR3nt: TGTGCCAGCAGAACAGCCGGGACGAACACCGGGGAGCTGTTTTTT
abundance: NA
d_gene: NA
j_gene: TRBJ2-2
len: 15
v_gene: TRBV6-5

CDR3aa: CASTRALTSGDHEQFF
CDR3nt: TGTGCCAGCACCCGGGCTTTAACTAGCGGGGATCATGAGCAGTTCTTC
abundance: NA
d_gene: TRBD2
j_gene: TRBJ2-1
len: 16
v_gene: TRBV7-9

CDR3aa: CASSIPQGIANTGELFF
CDR3nt: TGTGCCAGCAGTATTCCTCAGGGAATCGCGAACACCGGGGAGCTGTTTTTT
abundance: NA
d_gene: NA
j_gene: TRBJ2-2
len: 17
v_gene: TRBV28

CDR3aa: CASSYGAFNYGYTF
CDR3nt: TGTGCCAGCAGTTACGGGGCCTTTAACTATGGCTACACCTTC
abundance: NA
d_gene: NA
j_gene: TRBJ1-2
len: 14
v_gene: TRBV6-5

CDR3aa: CSVDTGYEQYF
CDR3nt: TGCAGCGTTGACACGGGGTACGAGCAGTACTTC
abundance: NA
d_gene: NA
j_gene: TRBJ2-7
len: 11
v_gene: TRBV29-1

CDR3aa: CASRTGQGLAGELFF
CDR3nt: TGTGCCAGCAGAACGGGACAGGGGCTGGCCGGGGAGCTGTTTTTT
abundance: NA
d_gene: TRBD1
j_gene: TRBJ2-2
len: 15
v_gene: TRBV5-5

CDR3aa: CASSDMKGAGQPQHF
CDR3nt: TGTGCCAGCAGTGATATGAAGGGGGCGGGGCAGCCCCAGCATTTT
abundance: NA
d_gene: TRBD1
j_gene: TRBJ1-5
len: 15
v_gene: TRBV2

CDR3aa: CASSPEGGATYEQYF
CDR3nt: TGTGCCAGCAGCCCGGAGGGGGGGGCTACCTACGAGCAGTACTTC
abundance: NA
d_gene: NA
j_gene: TRBJ2-7
len: 15
v_gene: TRBV5-6

CDR3aa: CASSLEGQGSFNTF
CDR3nt: TGTGCCAGCAGCTTAGAGGGACAGGGGTCCTTCAACACCTTC
abundance: once
d_gene: TRBD1
j_gene: TRBJ1-2
len: 14
v_gene: TRBV7-2

CDR3aa: CASIEIMGGLQPQHF
CDR3nt: TGTGCCAGCATCGAAATAATGGGGGGGCTGCAGCCCCAGCATTTT
abundance: NA
d_gene: NA
j_gene: TRBJ1-5
len: 15
v_gene: TRBV28

CDR3aa: CASSVEGGQYEKLFF
CDR3nt: TGTGCCAGCAGCGTAGAGGGAGGGCAGTATGAAAAACTGTTTTTT
abundance: NA
d_gene: NA
j_gene: TRBJ1-4
len: 15
v_gene: TRBV9

CDR3aa: CASSGFSGRAYEQYF
CDR3nt: TGTGCCAGCAGTGGATTTAGCGGCAGGGCCTACGAGCAGTACTTC
abundance: NA
d_gene: NA
j_gene: TRBJ2-7
len: 15
v_gene: TRBV6-1

CDR3aa: CASSFRTGMNTEAFF
CDR3nt: TGTGCCAGCAGTTTCCGGACAGGGATGAACACTGAAGCTTTCTTT
abundance: NA
d_gene: TRBD1
j_gene: TRBJ1-1
len: 15
v_gene: TRBV6-6